Listed below are T cell receptor beta chains from one sample, sequenced in a study of blood T cell repertoires in COVID-19. Profiling relied on immunoSEQ multiplex PCR, and the TCRdb table lists in-frame clones only, not all of them. The sample has 300,000 or so clones, around nine tenths seen once. The sequenced sample was PBMCs or T cells enriched from blood (not recorded which). The receptors shown here come from a man in his 60s who had recovered from COVID-19. Both conserved end residues are part of each CDR3. The D gene is left open where the match is weak. Clone size is stated in some rows and not others, as once, few, many or a class when expanded.

J: TRBJ1-5
D: .
size: .
V: TRBV23-1
DNA: TGCGCCAGCAGTCAAACCCCCACGGCCGCGGGCCAGCCCCAGCATTTT
CDR3: CASSQTPTAAGQPQHF

J: TRBJ2-1
D: .
size: .
V: TRBV21-1
DNA: TGTGCCAGCAGCAATTGCAGCGGGGGGGCCCTAGAATACAATGAGCAGTTCTTC
CDR3: CASSNCSGGALEYNEQFF

J: TRBJ1-6
D: TRBD1
size: .
V: TRBV6-5
DNA: TGTGCCAGCAGTACGGGACAGGGGGTAGGGTCACCCCTCCACTTT
CDR3: CASSTGQGVGSPLHF

J: TRBJ1-1
D: TRBD1
size: few
V: TRBV27
DNA: TGTGCCAGCACTCGGACAGGGAGGAACACTGAAGCTTTCTTT
CDR3: CASTRTGRNTEAFF

J: TRBJ2-3
D: TRBD2
size: .
V: TRBV19
DNA: TGTGCCAGCCAACCTGGACTAGCGGGAGGGTATAGCACAGATACGCAGTATTTT
CDR3: CASQPGLAGGYSTDTQYF

J: TRBJ2-3
D: TRBD2
size: .
V: TRBV10-3
DNA: TGTGCCATCAGTGAGCCCCTAGCGGATAAAACAGATACGCAGTATTTT
CDR3: CAISEPLADKTDTQYF

J: TRBJ2-1
D: TRBD2
size: .
V: TRBV7-9
DNA: TGTGCCAGCAGCGTAGCCGCGGGACTAGCGGGCGATGAGCAGTTCTTC
CDR3: CASSVAAGLAGDEQFF

J: TRBJ2-1
D: TRBD1
size: .
V: TRBV2
DNA: TGTGCCAGCAGTGTAGGGGGCAGGAACTACAATGAGCAGTTCTTC
CDR3: CASSVGGRNYNEQFF

J: TRBJ1-5
D: .
size: few
V: TRBV6-1
DNA: TGTGCCAGCAGTGAAGGAGTGCAGGCTAATCAGCCCCAGCATTTT
CDR3: CASSEGVQANQPQHF

J: TRBJ2-3
D: .
size: .
V: TRBV9
DNA: TGTGCCAGCAGCGTAGGCACAAGCGGGACGCAGTATTTT
CDR3: CASSVGTSGTQYF

J: TRBJ2-1
D: TRBD1
size: .
V: TRBV6-6
DNA: TGTGCCAGCAGTTGGTCCGGGACAGGAGGGTTCTTC
CDR3: CASSWSGTGGFF

J: TRBJ1-2
D: .
size: .
V: TRBV5-8
DNA: TGTGCCAGCAGCCCCCTTGAGGGTTACTATGGCTACACCTTC
CDR3: CASSPLEGYYGYTF